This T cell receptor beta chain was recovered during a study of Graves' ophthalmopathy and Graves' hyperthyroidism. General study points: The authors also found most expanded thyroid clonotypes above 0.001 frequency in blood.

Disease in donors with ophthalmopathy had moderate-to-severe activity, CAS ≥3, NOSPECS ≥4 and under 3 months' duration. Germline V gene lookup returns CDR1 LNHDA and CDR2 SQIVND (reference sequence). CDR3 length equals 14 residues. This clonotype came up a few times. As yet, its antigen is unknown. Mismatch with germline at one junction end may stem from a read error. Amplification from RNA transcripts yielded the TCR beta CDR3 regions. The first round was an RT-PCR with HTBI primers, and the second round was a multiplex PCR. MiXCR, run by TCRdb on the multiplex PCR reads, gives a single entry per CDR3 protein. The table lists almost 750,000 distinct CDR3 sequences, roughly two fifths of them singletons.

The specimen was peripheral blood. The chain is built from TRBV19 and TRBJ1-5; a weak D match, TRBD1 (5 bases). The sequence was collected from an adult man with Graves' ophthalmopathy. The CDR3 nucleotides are TGTGCCAGTAGTATGGAGGGGCGCGGTCAGTCCCAGCATTTT. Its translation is CASSMEGRGQSQHF. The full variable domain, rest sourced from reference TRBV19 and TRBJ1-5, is DGGITQSPKYLFRKEGQNVTLSCEQNLNHDAMYWYRQDPGQGLRLIYYSQIVNDFQKGDIAEGYSVSREKKESFPLTVTSAQKNPTAFYLCASSMEGRGQSQHFGDGTRLSIL.